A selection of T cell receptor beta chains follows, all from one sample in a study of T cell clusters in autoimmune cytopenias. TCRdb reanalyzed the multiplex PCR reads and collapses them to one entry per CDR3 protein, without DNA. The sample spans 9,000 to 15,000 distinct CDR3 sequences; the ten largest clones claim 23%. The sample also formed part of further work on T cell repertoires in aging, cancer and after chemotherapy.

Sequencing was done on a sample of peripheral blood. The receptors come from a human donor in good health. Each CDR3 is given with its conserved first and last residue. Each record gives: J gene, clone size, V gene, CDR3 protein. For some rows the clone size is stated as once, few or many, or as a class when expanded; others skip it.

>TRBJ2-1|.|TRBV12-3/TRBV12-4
CASSLEGGEQFF
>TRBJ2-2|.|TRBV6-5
CASSYGAEITGELFF
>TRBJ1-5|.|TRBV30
CAWSADSNQPQHF
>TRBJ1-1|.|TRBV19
CASSRQSAQGEAFF
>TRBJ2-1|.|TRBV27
CASSPFTGGYNEQFF
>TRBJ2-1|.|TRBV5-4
CASSFPGTAANEQFF
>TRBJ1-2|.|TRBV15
CATSRDFGGAGGYTF
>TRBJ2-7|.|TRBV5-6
CASSIRTALMYEQYF
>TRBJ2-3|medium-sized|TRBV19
CASSIGEKGTDTQYF
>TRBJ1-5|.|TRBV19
CASGDRANQPQHF
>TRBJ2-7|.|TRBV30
CAWSVPGGGYEQYF
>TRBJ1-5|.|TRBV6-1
CASSVSRGSNQPQHF
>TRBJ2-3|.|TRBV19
CASSILGGGAVDTQYF
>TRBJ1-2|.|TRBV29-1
CSVGDRVEGYTF
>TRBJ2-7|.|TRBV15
CATSREGGRSYEQYF
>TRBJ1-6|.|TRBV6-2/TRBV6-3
CASSQTGSDNSPLHF
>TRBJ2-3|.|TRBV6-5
CASSYHSDRKPNTQYF
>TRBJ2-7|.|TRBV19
CASSFQPDGGDEQYF
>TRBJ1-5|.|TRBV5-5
CASSLRDGGAVNQPQHF
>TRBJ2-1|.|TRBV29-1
CSVLGGIAGGYNEQFF
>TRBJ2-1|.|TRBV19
CASSIVNEQFF
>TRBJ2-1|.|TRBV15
CATSKVRIRNNEQFF
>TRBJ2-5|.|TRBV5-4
CASTDPRERGEETQYF
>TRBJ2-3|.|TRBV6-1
CASTFSGTGLGDTQYF
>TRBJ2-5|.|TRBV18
CASSPPGTVGETQYF
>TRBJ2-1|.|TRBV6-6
CASSSLLLRGPYNEQFF
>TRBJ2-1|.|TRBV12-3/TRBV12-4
CASSFSGGATEQFF
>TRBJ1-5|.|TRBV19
CASSTGGILPQHF
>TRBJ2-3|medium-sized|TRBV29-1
CSPLSGDTQYF
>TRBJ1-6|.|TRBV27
CASSWTGTVNSPLHF
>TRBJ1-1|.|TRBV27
CASRSRGGGTEAFF
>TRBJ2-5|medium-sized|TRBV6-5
CASRRQDRETQYF
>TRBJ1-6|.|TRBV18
CASSPQGDSRNSPLHF
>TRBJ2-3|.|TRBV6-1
CASRGLAGRGGDTQYF
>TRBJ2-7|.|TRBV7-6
CASSLGSRRDEQYF
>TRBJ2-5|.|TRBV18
CASSPAGPQYF
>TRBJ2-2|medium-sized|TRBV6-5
CASSYSTGNTGELFF
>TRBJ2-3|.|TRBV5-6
CASSFGTVSTDTQYF
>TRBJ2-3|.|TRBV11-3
CASSLRAPPDTQYF
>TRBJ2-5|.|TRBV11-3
CASSLGGQYQETQYF
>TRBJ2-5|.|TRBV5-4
CASSDRGDRGETQYF
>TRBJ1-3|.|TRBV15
CATSRDLGSGNTIYF
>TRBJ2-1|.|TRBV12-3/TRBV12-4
CASSLVGQVNEQFF
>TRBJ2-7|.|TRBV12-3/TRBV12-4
CASSFPRQGKYEQYF
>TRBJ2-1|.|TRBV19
CASSIGPEMYNEQFF
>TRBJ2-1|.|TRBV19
CASSSGLAGDNEQFF
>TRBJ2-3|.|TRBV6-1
CASSYPRGLRTDMQYF
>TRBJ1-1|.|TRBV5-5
CASSLGQGRTEAFF
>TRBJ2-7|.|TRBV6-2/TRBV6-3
CASRRDTAYEQYF
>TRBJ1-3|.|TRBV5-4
CASSLDSSGNTIYF
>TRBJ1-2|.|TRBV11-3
CASSLSREGGGYTF
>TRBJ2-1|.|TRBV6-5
CASRGGLAGGRDEQFF
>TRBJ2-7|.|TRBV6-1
CASSEGGQGGEQYF
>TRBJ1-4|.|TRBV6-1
CASSDRPGPNEKLFF
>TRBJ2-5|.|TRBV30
CAWSGTSGGVQETQYF
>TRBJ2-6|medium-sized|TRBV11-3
CAITPGSGANVLTF
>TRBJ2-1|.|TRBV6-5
CASSRSGTSGVGEQFF
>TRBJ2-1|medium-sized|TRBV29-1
CSVDETGYNEQFF